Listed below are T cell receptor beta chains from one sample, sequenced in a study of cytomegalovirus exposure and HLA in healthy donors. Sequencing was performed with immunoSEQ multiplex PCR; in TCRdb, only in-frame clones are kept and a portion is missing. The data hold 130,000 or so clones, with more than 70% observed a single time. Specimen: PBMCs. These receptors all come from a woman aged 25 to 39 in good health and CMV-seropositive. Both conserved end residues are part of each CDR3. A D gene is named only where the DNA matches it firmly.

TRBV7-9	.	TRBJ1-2	CSSSSLRQSPYGYTF
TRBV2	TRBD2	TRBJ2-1	CASSGGGAYNEQFF
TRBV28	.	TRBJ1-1	CASSTPQVHTEAFF
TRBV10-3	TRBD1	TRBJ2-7	CAISEGQAYEQYF
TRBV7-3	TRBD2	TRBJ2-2	CASSSKGLAGTGELFF
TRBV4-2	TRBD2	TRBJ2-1	CASSRHSGSTYNEQFF
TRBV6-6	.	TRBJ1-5	CASSYGESQPQHF
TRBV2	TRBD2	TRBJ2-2	CASSIRGGGTGELFF
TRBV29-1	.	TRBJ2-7	CSVGTDSYEQYF
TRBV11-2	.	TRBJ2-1	CASSLGGRGLEQFF
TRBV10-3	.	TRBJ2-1	CAIRAATDNEQFF
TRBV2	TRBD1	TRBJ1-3	CASSPTTGGGNTIYF
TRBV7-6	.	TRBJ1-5	CASSFFAGLNQPQHF
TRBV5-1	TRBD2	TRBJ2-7	CASRLLAGAYEQYF
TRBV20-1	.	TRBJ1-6	CSAGPGHLHF
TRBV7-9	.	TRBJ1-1	CASSFESGGVTEAFF
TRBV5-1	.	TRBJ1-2	CASSLHDSNYGYTF